What follows are 7 T cell receptor beta chains derived from one specimen sequenced in a study of cytomegalovirus exposure and HLA in healthy donors. The PCR employed 60 Vbeta primers together with 13 Jbeta primers. Some clones are missing from TCRdb's copy, which holds only in-frame ones; the method was immunoSEQ multiplex PCR. The table lists 110,000 to 150,000 clones, over 75% of them singletons, with about 1.2% in the top ten. The material sequenced was PBMCs. All receptors come from a female donor in good health and CMV-seronegative.

V and J are TRBV5-6 and TRBJ1-1; perhaps TRBD1 as D (5 bases). CDR3 length: 15 residues. The V gene's germline CDR1 is SGHDT and CDR2 YYEEEE. The V end lost 3 bases, the J end lost 3 bases, and 15 bases lay between the germline ends. In nucleotides, the CDR3 is TGTGCCAGCAGCTCAAGGAATGGGGCTGACACTGAAGCTTTCTTT. This sequence encodes CASSSRNGADTEAFF. The whole variable domain, remainder taken from reference TRBV5-6 and TRBJ1-1, is DAGVTQSPTHLIKTRGQQVTLRCSPKSGHDTVSWYQQALGQGPQFIFQYYEEEERQRGNFPDRFSGHQFPNYSSELNVNALLLGDSALYLCASSSRNGADTEAFFGQGTRLTVV.

This sequence joins TRBV5-5 and TRBJ2-1; 11 positions agree with TRBD2. The CDR3 spans 15 residues. V lost 6 bases and J lost 5; bases outside the gene matches: 7. The germline gives CDR1 SGHKS, CDR2 YYEKEE (reference sequence). Here the CDR3 DNA reads TGTGCCAGCAACCCGGGACTAGCGGAAAACAATGAGCAGTTCTTC. Protein product: CASNPGLAENNEQFF.

The chain joins TRBV27 to TRBJ2-5; possible D gene TRBD2, 5 bases. Per the germline V gene, CDR1 is MNHEY and CDR2 is SMNVEV (reference sequence). This CDR3 is built from 15 residues. V was trimmed by 2 bases and J by 5 bases, leaving 15 bases between them. This CDR3 is CASSLRADLVETQYF. In nucleotides, the CDR3 is TGTGCCAGCAGTTTAAGAGCGGATCTAGTTGAGACCCAGTACTTC.

This chain links TRBV29-1 with TRBJ2-1, with TRBD2 matching over 8 bases. This CDR3 spans 16 amino acids. Per germline, CDR1 SQVTM and CDR2 ANQGSEA. V shed 3 bases and J 1 base; nucleotides not matched to a gene: 8. The CDR3 nucleotides are TGCAGCGTTGATGGTCGGGAGGGCCGATCCTACAATGAGCAGTTCTTC. Protein: CSVDGREGRSYNEQFF.

This clone was counted a single time. Relative to the germline gene, one junction end is altered; a read error may explain this. The V gene is TRBV7-9, the J gene TRBJ2-5; D unclear. The CDR3 sequence is 12 residues long. Germline CDR1 reads SEHNR; CDR2 reads FQNEAQ (reference sequence). DNA of the CDR3: TGTTCCAGCAGCTTAGATCGAGAGACCCAGTACTTC. Its protein is CSSSLDRETQYF.

The CDR3 bases are TGTGCCTGGAGTCCCTTCGGTGTGGCAGGGGGTATGCGAGAGACCCAGTACTTC. Translated: CAWSPFGVAGGMRETQYF. The genes are TRBV30 and TRBJ2-5; 7 bases line up with TRBD1. The CDR3 totals 18 residues. The V and J ends lost 2 bases and 4 bases, in that order; junction bases with no gene match: 19. Germline CDR1 and CDR2: GTSNPN and SVGIG (reference sequence).

This chain uses TRBV7-9 with TRBJ2-7, with no clear D. This CDR3 has 14 amino acids. CDR1 and CDR2 from the germline V gene are SEHNR and FQNEAQ (reference sequence). The V end was cut by 1 base, the J end by 1 base, with 8 bases between. The CDR3 here is CASSLVPGSYEQYF. Here the CDR3 DNA reads TGTGCCAGCAGCTTAGTCCCAGGATCCTACGAGCAGTACTTC.